A selection of T cell receptor beta chains follows, all from one sample in a study of blood T cell repertoires in COVID-19. Assay: immunoSEQ multiplex PCR; the TCRdb copy retains only in-frame clones and omits some. Of about 160,000 clones detected, approximately 80% appear once; the ten largest clones hold under 9%. The sequenced material came from peripheral blood. These receptors all come from a woman in her thirties or forties with COVID-19, enrolled during active disease. Each CDR3 is given with its conserved first and last residue. The order of the fields is J gene, CDR3 length, clone size, V gene, D gene, CDR3 protein, CDR3 DNA. A D gene is named only where the DNA matches it firmly. Where a row states a size, it is once, few, many or the class of an expanded clone; other rows omit it.

TRBJ2-1,16,-,TRBV4-2,-,CASSQVGQRSYNEQFF,TGTGCCAGCAGCCAAGTGGGGCAGCGCTCCTACAATGAGCAGTTCTTC
TRBJ2-1,13,-,TRBV6-4,-,CASSDGATHEQFF,TGTGCCAGCAGTGACGGGGCTACCCATGAGCAGTTCTTC
TRBJ1-6,17,few,TRBV15,-,CATSRDLGTTISSPLHF,TGTGCCACCAGCAGAGATTTAGGGACTACGATTAGTTCACCCCTCCACTTT
TRBJ2-5,13,-,TRBV18,TRBD1,CASSPNRGETQYF,TGTGCCAGCTCACCAAACAGGGGGGAGACCCAGTACTTC
TRBJ1-4,16,-,TRBV5-8,-,CASSSNVGRHNEKLFF,TGTGCCAGCAGCTCGAACGTCGGCAGACATAATGAAAAACTGTTTTTT
TRBJ2-6,18,-,TRBV7-9,-,CASSLPKGKTSGANVLTF,TGTGCCAGCAGCTTACCTAAGGGGAAAACTTCTGGGGCCAACGTCCTGACTTTC
TRBJ2-1,16,-,TRBV7-3,TRBD1,CASSLTSRDRGHEQFF,TGTGCCAGCAGCTTAACGTCGCGGGACAGGGGGCACGAGCAGTTCTTC
TRBJ1-6,13,-,TRBV28,TRBD1,CASRPDRNSPLHF,TGTGCCAGCAGACCGGACAGGAACTCACCCCTCCACTTT
TRBJ2-5,15,-,TRBV19,TRBD2,CASSRRGGVQETQYF,TGTGCCAGTAGCAGACGCGGGGGGGTTCAAGAGACCCAGTACTTC
TRBJ2-7,16,-,TRBV6-6,TRBD2,CASSYPPRLADSEQYF,TGTGCCAGCAGTTACCCCCCGCGGCTAGCGGACTCCGAGCAGTACTTC
TRBJ1-1,15,-,TRBV6-1,-,CASSEAQGASSEAFF,TGTGCCAGCAGTGAAGCGCAAGGGGCGTCGTCGGAAGCTTTCTTT
TRBJ2-3,14,-,TRBV5-1,-,CASSLSTVTDTQYF,TGCGCCAGCAGCTTGTCGACAGTCACAGATACGCAGTATTTT
TRBJ2-2,15,once,TRBV24-1,TRBD1,CATSDPRQGSGELFF,TGTGCCACCAGTGACCCAAGACAGGGGTCCGGGGAGCTGTTTTTT
TRBJ1-1,15,-,TRBV5-6,TRBD1,CASSFWTGGIQEAFF,TGTGCCAGCAGCTTTTGGACAGGGGGGATACAGGAAGCTTTCTTT
TRBJ1-6,16,-,TRBV5-1,TRBD1,CASSIDIDRDNSPLHF,TGCGCCAGCAGCATTGACATTGACAGGGACAATTCACCCCTCCACTTT
TRBJ2-7,15,-,TRBV28,-,CASSLMGGGLDEQYF,TGTGCCAGCAGTTTAATGGGAGGAGGGCTCGACGAGCAGTACTTC
TRBJ2-5,15,-,TRBV3-1/TRBV3-2,-,CASSPRGIEIETQYF,TGTGCCAGCAGCCCCCGGGGGATCGAGATAGAGACCCAGTACTTC
TRBJ2-7,15,-,TRBV5-1,TRBD1,CASSFSTGSSYEQYF,TGCGCCAGCAGCTTTTCGACAGGGAGCTCCTACGAGCAGTACTTC
TRBJ2-7,13,-,TRBV29-1,-,CSVESRGGYEQYF,TGCAGCGTTGAATCTCGCGGTGGCTACGAGCAGTACTTC
TRBJ1-3,12,once,TRBV7-9,-,CASNKRQNTIYF,TGTGCCAGCAATAAGCGGCAAAACACCATATATTTT
TRBJ2-1,10,-,TRBV20-1,-,CSAMRGEQFF,TGCAGTGCCATGAGGGGGGAGCAGTTCTTC
TRBJ1-5,14,-,TRBV9,-,CASSVGMGGQPQHF,TGTGCCAGCAGCGTAGGGATGGGGGGTCAGCCCCAGCATTTT
TRBJ2-1,13,-,TRBV7-9,-,CASSPGLSDEQFF,TGTGCCAGCAGCCCGGGTCTATCGGATGAGCAGTTCTTC
TRBJ1-1,15,-,TRBV5-4,TRBD1,CASSLRQGAFTEAFF,TGTGCCAGCAGCTTACGACAGGGAGCATTCACTGAAGCTTTCTTT
TRBJ1-4,16,-,TRBV7-9,-,CASSLDGMGRNEKLFF,TGTGCCAGCAGCTTAGACGGTATGGGGAGGAACGAAAAACTGTTTTTT
TRBJ2-1,13,-,TRBV28,-,CASTTGSYNEQFF,TGTGCCAGTACTACAGGGTCCTACAATGAGCAGTTCTTC
TRBJ2-1,13,few,TRBV2,-,CASSEAGSDEQFF,TGTGCCAGCAGTGAGGCAGGTTCGGATGAGCAGTTCTTC
TRBJ1-4,14,-,TRBV5-4,-,CASSLQGSNEKLFF,TGTGCCAGCAGCTTACAGGGTTCTAATGAAAAACTGTTTTTT
TRBJ1-6,13,-,TRBV9,-,CASSVSRLSPLHF,TGTGCCAGCAGCGTTTCCAGGTTGTCACCCCTCCACTTT
TRBJ2-2,18,-,TRBV7-9,TRBD1,CASSHTDADRVNTGELFF,TGTGCCAGCAGCCACACCGATGCTGACAGGGTCAACACCGGGGAGCTGTTTTTT
TRBJ2-4,17,-,TRBV4-1,TRBD1,CASSQESRGRDRNIQYF,TGCGCCAGCAGCCAAGAGTCCAGGGGGCGCGATAGAAACATTCAGTACTTC
TRBJ2-7,14,-,TRBV28,TRBD1,CASSSGTGPYEQYF,TGTGCCAGCAGTTCCGGGACAGGTCCCTACGAGCAGTACTTC
TRBJ2-7,14,-,TRBV27,TRBD1,CASRPTGGAGEQYF,TGTGCCAGCAGACCGACAGGGGGGGCCGGCGAGCAGTACTTC
TRBJ1-1,15,-,TRBV27,-,CASSLRGAWNTEAFF,TGTGCCAGCAGTTTAAGGGGCGCATGGAACACTGAAGCTTTCTTT
TRBJ2-7,15,-,TRBV7-2,TRBD2,CASSLGLAAAYEQYF,TGTGCCAGCAGCTTAGGTCTAGCGGCCGCCTACGAGCAGTACTTC
TRBJ2-1,14,-,TRBV27,-,CASSFAASGNEQFF,TGTGCCAGCAGTTTTGCGGCTTCGGGCAATGAGCAGTTCTTC
TRBJ1-1,17,-,TRBV13,-,CASSLGRTHIGDTEAFF,TGTGCCAGCAGCTTAGGGAGGACCCATATCGGGGACACTGAAGCTTTCTTT